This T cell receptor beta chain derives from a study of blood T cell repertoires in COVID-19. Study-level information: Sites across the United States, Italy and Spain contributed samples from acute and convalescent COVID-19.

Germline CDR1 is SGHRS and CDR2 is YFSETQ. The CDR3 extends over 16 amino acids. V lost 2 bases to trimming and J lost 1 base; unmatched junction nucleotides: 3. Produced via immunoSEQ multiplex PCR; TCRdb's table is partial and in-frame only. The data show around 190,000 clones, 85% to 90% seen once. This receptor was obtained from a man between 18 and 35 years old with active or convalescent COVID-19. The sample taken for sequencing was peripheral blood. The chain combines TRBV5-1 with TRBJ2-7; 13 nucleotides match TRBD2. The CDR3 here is CASSFGTSGESYEQYF. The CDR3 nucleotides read TGCGCCAGCAGCTTCGGGACTAGCGGGGAGTCCTACGAGCAGTACTTC.